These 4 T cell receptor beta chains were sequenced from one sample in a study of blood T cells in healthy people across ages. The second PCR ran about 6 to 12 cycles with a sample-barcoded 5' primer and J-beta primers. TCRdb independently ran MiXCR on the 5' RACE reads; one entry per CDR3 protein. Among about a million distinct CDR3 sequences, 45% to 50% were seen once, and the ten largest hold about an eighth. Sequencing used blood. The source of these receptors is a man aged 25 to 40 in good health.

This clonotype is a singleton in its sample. The CDR3: CAISDLRAPYNEQYF. The CDR3 DNA is TGTGCCATCAGTGACCTCAGGGCTCCCTACAATGAGCAGTACTTC. This rearrangement joins TRBV10-3 to TRBJ2-7; D is possibly TRBD1 (5 bases). CDR3 length: 15 amino acids. Germline V gene sequence: CDR1 ENHRY, CDR2 SYGVKD. V shed 3 bases and J shed 7 bases, with 19 bases lying between them.

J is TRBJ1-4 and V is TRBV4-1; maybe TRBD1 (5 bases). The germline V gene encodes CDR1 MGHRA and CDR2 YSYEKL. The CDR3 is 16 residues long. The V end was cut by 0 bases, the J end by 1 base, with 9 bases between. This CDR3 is CASSQDKGVTNEKLFF. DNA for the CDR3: TGCGCCAGCAGCCAAGATAAAGGGGTAACTAATGAAAAACTGTTTTTT.

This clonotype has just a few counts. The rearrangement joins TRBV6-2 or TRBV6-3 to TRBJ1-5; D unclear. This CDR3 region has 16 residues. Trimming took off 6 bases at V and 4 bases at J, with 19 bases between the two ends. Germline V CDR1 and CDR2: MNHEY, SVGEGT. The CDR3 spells CASSSDFLRFNQPQHF. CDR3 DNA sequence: TGTGCCAGCAGCTCCGATTTTCTTCGGTTTAATCAGCCCCAGCATTTT.

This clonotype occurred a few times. The CDR3 loop is CASSGLGGNNEQFF. CDR3 in DNA: TGTGCCAGCAGTGGATTGGGGGGCAACAATGAGCAGTTCTTC. V usage is TRBV6-6 and J usage is TRBJ2-1, with D tentatively TRBD1 or TRBD2 (6 bases each). The CDR3 loop spans 14 amino acids. The germline CDR1 and CDR2 sequences are MNHNY and SVGAGI (reference sequence). The V end was cut by 5 bases, the J end by 5 bases, with 13 bases between.